This TCR beta chain was identified during a study of shared clonotypes between healthy human individuals. Study-level results: Naive CD4 clonotype sharing across several donors was about 5.3%. Larger estimated richness was generally seen in naive subsets than in memory subsets.

CDR3 length: 13 amino acids. V was clipped by 1 base and J by 7 bases; unmatched bases: 0. CDR1 is SGHTA, CDR2 FQGNSA, per germline. Notes on this clone: Antigen unknown. The same CDR3 arises from other DNA sequences in this sample as well.

As defined, naive CD8 cells were CD45RO-negative and positively selected for CCR7, with terminally differentiated effector memory CD45RA+ cells excluded. Deep-level settings were used for running the assay. Each cell subset's genomic DNA was divided evenly among several immunoSEQ plates. TCRdb keeps only in-frame clones here, not all; method: immunoSEQ multiplex PCR. The sample lists approximately 2,200,000 clones, about 92% occurring once. The chain links TRBV7-2 to TRBJ2-1, with 8 bases aligning to TRBD2. This clonotype was obtained from a man between 18 and 35 years old in good health. Some clones in this sample may be carry-over from other donors' samples. Sequenced: naive CD8+ T cells from PBMCs. In DNA, the CDR3 is TGTGCCAGCAGCTTAGGACTAGCGAATGAGCAGTTCTTC. Translating gives CASSLGLANEQFF.